This T cell receptor (beta chain) originates from a study of shared clonotypes between healthy human individuals. CD45RO negativity and positive selection for CCR7 defined naive CD8 cells, a population that excluded terminally differentiated effector memory CD45RA+ cells. A word on this clone: Antigen specificity is unknown.

Findings and caveats of the study: Among a handful of donors, approximately 5% of naive CD4 clonotypes were found in common. In this cohort, only blood was sampled, and tissue repertoires likely differ.

The CDR3 length is 13 residues. Germline V gene data show CDR1 as MNHNS and CDR2 as SASEGT. V lost 2 bases, J lost 8 bases, and 9 bases lay in between. An assay was performed, and its level was deep. Data came from immunoSEQ multiplex PCR; TCRdb stores just in-frame clones and leaves some out. The data contain about 600,000 clones, nearly 97% of them singletons. Sequenced material: naive CD8+ T cells sorted from blood. V is TRBV6-1 and J is TRBJ1-4; D is ambiguous. This TCR was recovered from a woman aged 25 to 45 in good health. The CDR3 DNA reads as TGTGCCAGCAGTGAACGGGCTGAGGAAAAACTGTTTTTT. It translates to CASSERAEEKLFF.